Sequencing of this T cell receptor beta chain was carried out in a study of blood T cell repertoires in COVID-19. Authors' processing steps: Nucleated cell counts were estimated from reference gene primer amplification. TCRdb's table, derived via immunoSEQ multiplex PCR, lists solely in-frame clones and lacks some. That table gives V, J and clone size, and the DNA gave D and trimming. The top ten clones hold about 6.6% of a sample with tens of thousands of clones, around 87% of them seen once. Germline V gene data show CDR1 as SGHDT and CDR2 as YYEEEE. There are 15 residues in the CDR3. The V gene end was trimmed by 2 bases and the J gene end by 2 bases; junction bases not matched to a gene: 5.

Material: peripheral blood. The origin of this receptor is a man aged 50-59 years with active COVID-19. The V call is TRBV5-6, the J call TRBJ2-7; TRBD2 agrees at 9 bases. The CDR3 bases are TGTGCCAGCAGCTTCGGCGGGAGGGCCGCCTACGAGCAGTACTTC. Its protein is CASSFGGRAAYEQYF. The variable domain in full, completed from reference TRBV5-6 and TRBJ2-7, reads DAGVTQSPTHLIKTRGQQVTLRCSPKSGHDTVSWYQQALGQGPQFIFQYYEEEERQRGNFPDRFSGHQFPNYSSELNVNALLLGDSALYLCASSFGGRAAYEQYFGPGTRLTVT.